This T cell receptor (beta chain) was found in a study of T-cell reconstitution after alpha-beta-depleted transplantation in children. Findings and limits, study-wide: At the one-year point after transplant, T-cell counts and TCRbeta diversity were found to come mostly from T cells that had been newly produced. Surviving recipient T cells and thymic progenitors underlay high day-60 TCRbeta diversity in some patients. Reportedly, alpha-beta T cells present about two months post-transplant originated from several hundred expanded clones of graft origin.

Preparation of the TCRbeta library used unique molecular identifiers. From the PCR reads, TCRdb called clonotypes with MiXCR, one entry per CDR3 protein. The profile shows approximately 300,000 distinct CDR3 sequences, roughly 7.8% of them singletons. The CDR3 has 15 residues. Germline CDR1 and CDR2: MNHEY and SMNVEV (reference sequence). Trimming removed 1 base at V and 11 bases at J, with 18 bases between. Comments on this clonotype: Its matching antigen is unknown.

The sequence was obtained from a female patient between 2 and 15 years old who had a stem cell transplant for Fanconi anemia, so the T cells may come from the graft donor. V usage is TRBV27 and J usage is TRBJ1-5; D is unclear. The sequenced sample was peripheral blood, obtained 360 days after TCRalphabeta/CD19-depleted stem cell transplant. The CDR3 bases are TGTGCCAGCAGTTTATGGGCCGACCGTCTGTGGACCCAGCATTTT. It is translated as CASSLWADRLWTQHF.